This T cell receptor beta chain was observed in a study of post-analysis software for immune sequencing data. Notes on the study in general: Strong same-batch co-clustering of samples appeared with F measure clustering. Patients used a few TRBV segments, including TRBV5-6, TRBV5-1 and TRBV20-1, more often than controls. Normalized Chao1 diversity was significantly reduced in patients versus controls.

In its sample, this clonotype was seen many times. Its antigen is not known. Germline assignment: CDR1 LGHNA and CDR2 YNFKEQ. Trimming removed 0 bases at V and 6 bases at J, with 19 bases between. The CDR3 spans 17 residues. Unique molecular identifiers had been added to the TCR beta cDNA libraries. cDNA molecules numbering around 500,000 came from roughly 1.1 to 9.2 million T cells. TCRdb processed the PCR reads anew with MiXCR; each CDR3 protein has one entry. The table shows roughly 160,000 distinct CDR3 sequences, with about 36% occurring only once. The TCR comes from a girl under 18 with multiple sclerosis. The chain combines TRBV4-2 with TRBJ2-3; D may be TRBD2 (6 bases). Sequencing used blood, obtained after autologous hematopoietic stem cell transplantation. As DNA, the CDR3 is TGTGCCAGCAGCCAAGAAAGGCAATTTGCGGGAAGGGATACGCAGTATTTT. Protein sequence: CASSQERQFAGRDTQYF.